This T cell receptor (beta chain) was sequenced for a study of identical twins. Points from the study as a whole: Sequences that were out-of-frame, alpha and twin-shared displayed an excess of low generation probability. Models underestimated out-of-frame TCR alpha sharing in monozygotic twins.

TCRdb itself ran the 5' RACE reads through MiXCR, one entry per CDR3 protein. The data contain about 470,000 distinct CDR3 sequences, roughly a quarter of them seen just once; the ten biggest clones take up 2.9%. V was pared by 2 bases and J by 4 bases, with 11 bases between. Germline V gene data show CDR1 as MNHEY and CDR2 as SMNVEV (reference sequence). This CDR3 region has 14 residues. About this clonotype itself: Its matching antigen is unknown.

Every donor was a healthy Caucasian. These data were likewise used in another study, on T cells expressing NK-cell markers. According to that study: Among the eight sequenced donors, seven tested HCMV-seropositive and one tested seronegative.

This TCR derives from a woman aged 18-29 years in good health. This chain links TRBV27 with TRBJ1-2; D is ambiguous. Sequencing used CD4+ T cells sorted from blood. CDR3 DNA sequence: TGTGCCAGCAGTTTACGCGGGAGACCCTATGGCTACACCTTC. It specifies CASSLRGRPYGYTF.